This passage covers 6 T cell receptor beta chains from one sample sequenced in a study of vaccination and CD4 T cells after COVID-19. CD4+ T cells that had been cultured provided DNA sequenced with the Oncomine TCR Beta short-read assay. TCRdb processed the PCR reads anew with MiXCR; each CDR3 protein has one entry. The data show more than 9,000 distinct CDR3 sequences, around a third seen once. Which antigens these TCRs recognize remains unknown. Regarding treatment: approximately 11-day PBMC culture with coronavirus spike peptide pools or control peptides (ViraFEST assay). Sequenced: CD4+ T cells from blood, cultured in vitro. Receptors originate from a human donor who had recovered from COVID-19.

V gene TRBV6-1 combines with J gene TRBJ2-2; 8 bases match TRBD2. The CDR3 consists of 17 residues. The V gene's germline CDR1 is MNHNS and CDR2 SASEGT. J lost 1 base, V lost 5 bases, and 9 bases had no gene match. CDR3 protein: CASSQPGGTGNTGELFF. The CDR3 DNA reads as TGTGCCAGCAGTCAGCCGGGGGGGACGGGGAACACCGGGGAGCTGTTTTTT.

The genes are TRBV5-6 and TRBJ2-3, with D perhaps TRBD1 (6 bases). Deletions cut 4 bases from V and 0 bases from J, with 15 bases between. The CDR3 totals 16 residues. CDR1 is SGHDT, CDR2 YYEEEE, per germline. CDR3 sequence reads: CASSPNLGQSTDTQYF. The CDR3 DNA sequence: TGTGCCAGCAGCCCAAACTTAGGACAGAGCACAGATACGCAGTATTTT.

The chain carries TRBV4-3 and TRBJ2-5; D remains unclear. The germline V gene has CDR1 LGHNA and CDR2 YSLEER. The germline V and J ends were trimmed by 4 bases and 2 bases, with 11 bases remaining between them. The CDR3 is 14 amino acids. The CDR3 nucleotides read TGCGCCAGCAGCCGCTCACGAACTCAAGAGACCCAGTACTTC. Its translation: CASSRSRTQETQYF.

The gene calls are TRBV5-4 and TRBJ2-1; D possibly matches TRBD1 or TRBD2 (7 bases each). Germline assignment: CDR1 SGHNT and CDR2 YYREEE (reference sequence). The ends were cut back, 1 base at V and 7 bases at J, with 9 bases in the middle. The CDR3 consists of 13 residues. CDR3 sequence (DNA): TGTGCCAGCAGCTTGCAGGGGGGGAATGAGCAGTTCTTC. This gives the protein CASSLQGGNEQFF.

The V and J genes are TRBV7-3 and TRBJ2-3, with TRBD2 matching over 12 bases. Looked up from germline, CDR1 is SGHTA and CDR2 is FQGTGA. The CDR3 totals 16 residues. V gave up 3 bases and J gave up 3 bases; unmatched junction bases: 4. CDR3 coding DNA: TGTGCCAGCAGCTTCCTAGCGGGGGGGCGGACAGATACGCAGTATTTT. Its protein is CASSFLAGGRTDTQYF.

The chain links TRBV20-1 to TRBJ2-6; perhaps TRBD1 as D (6 bases). The CDR3 spans 17 residues. Trimming removed 5 bases at V and 0 bases at J, with 17 bases between. Per germline, CDR1 DFQATT and CDR2 SNEGSKA (reference sequence). CDR3: CSAPTGIPFSGANVLTF. CDR3 coding DNA: TGCAGTGCTCCAACAGGGATCCCCTTCTCTGGGGCCAACGTCCTGACTTTC.